This is a list of T cell receptor beta chains from one sample in a study of identical twins. TCRdb itself ran the 5' RACE reads through MiXCR, one entry per CDR3 protein. Among roughly 1.6 million distinct CDR3 sequences listed, about 32% were seen once. Material for sequencing was cord blood. These receptors came from a newborn girl in good health. CDR3s include the opening cysteine and the closing phenylalanine or tryptophan. The order of the fields is clone size, J gene, V gene, D gene, CDR3 DNA, CDR3 protein. A D gene is named only where the DNA matches it firmly. Clone size is given for some rows only: seen once, a few or many times, or a class if the clone is expanded.

clone size: .
J gene: TRBJ2-1
V gene: TRBV9
D gene: TRBD1
CDR3 DNA: TGTGCCAGCAGCACTCGGGACAGCTACAATGAGCAGTTCTTC
CDR3 protein: CASSTRDSYNEQFF

clone size: .
J gene: TRBJ2-1
V gene: TRBV5-1
D gene: TRBD2
CDR3 DNA: TGCGCCAGCAGCGCCCGACTAGCGGGAGGGCTCGACAATGAGCAGTTCTTC
CDR3 protein: CASSARLAGGLDNEQFF

clone size: many
J gene: TRBJ2-7
V gene: TRBV28
D gene: .
CDR3 DNA: TGTGCCAGCAGTTCTCCGGGAGAGCAGTACTTC
CDR3 protein: CASSSPGEQYF

clone size: few
J gene: TRBJ2-1
V gene: TRBV6-2/TRBV6-3
D gene: TRBD2
CDR3 DNA: TGTGCCAGCAGTCCGGGGGGGCGCTTCAATGAGCAGTTCTTC
CDR3 protein: CASSPGGRFNEQFF

clone size: few
J gene: TRBJ2-7
V gene: TRBV6-2/TRBV6-3
D gene: .
CDR3 DNA: TGTGCCAGCAATAGACAGGATTTTCCCTACGAGCAGTACTTC
CDR3 protein: CASNRQDFPYEQYF

clone size: .
J gene: TRBJ1-2
V gene: TRBV20-1
D gene: TRBD1
CDR3 DNA: TGCAGTGCTGGACGGACAGGTTTCAACTATGGCTACACCTTC
CDR3 protein: CSAGRTGFNYGYTF

clone size: .
J gene: TRBJ2-7
V gene: TRBV20-1
D gene: TRBD1
CDR3 DNA: TGCAGTGCTAGCGGACAGGGTTACTCCTACGAGCAGTACTTC
CDR3 protein: CSASGQGYSYEQYF

clone size: few
J gene: TRBJ2-5
V gene: TRBV9
D gene: TRBD1
CDR3 DNA: TGTGCCAGCAGCGGGGGACAGGGGTACGAGACCCAGTACTTC
CDR3 protein: CASSGGQGYETQYF

clone size: few
J gene: TRBJ2-2
V gene: TRBV7-9
D gene: .
CDR3 DNA: TGTGCCAGCAGCTTAGGGGTGTTGGCGGGACCAAACACCGGGGAGCTGTTTTTT
CDR3 protein: CASSLGVLAGPNTGELFF

clone size: .
J gene: TRBJ2-1
V gene: TRBV7-9
D gene: .
CDR3 DNA: TGTGCCAGCAGCGGGATGGTCAGGGGCCAGCGCAGTACCAATGAGCAGTTCTTC
CDR3 protein: CASSGMVRGQRSTNEQFF

clone size: once
J gene: TRBJ1-2
V gene: TRBV29-1
D gene: TRBD1
CDR3 DNA: TGCAGCGTTGAAGATCGGGACAGGGGGTCATGGGGCTACACCTTC
CDR3 protein: CSVEDRDRGSWGYTF

clone size: few
J gene: TRBJ1-4
V gene: TRBV7-2
D gene: TRBD1
CDR3 DNA: TGTGCCAGCAGCTTTGGTCGACAGGGTGAAAAACTGTTTTTT
CDR3 protein: CASSFGRQGEKLFF

clone size: .
J gene: TRBJ2-1
V gene: TRBV2
D gene: .
CDR3 DNA: TGTGCGAGACAAACAGGGTCAGGGCAGTTCTTC
CDR3 protein: CARQTGSGQFF

clone size: few
J gene: TRBJ1-4
V gene: TRBV29-1
D gene: TRBD1
CDR3 DNA: TGCAGCGTTCAGGGGGCTGAAAAACTGTTTTTT
CDR3 protein: CSVQGAEKLFF

clone size: many
J gene: TRBJ1-2
V gene: TRBV6-1
D gene: .
CDR3 DNA: TGTGCCAGCAGGAGGACGGTGAACTATGGCTACACCTTC
CDR3 protein: CASRRTVNYGYTF

clone size: .
J gene: TRBJ1-4
V gene: TRBV10-3
D gene: .
CDR3 DNA: TGTGCCATCAGTGACCTACAGGGACCTAATGAAAAACTGTTTTTT
CDR3 protein: CAISDLQGPNEKLFF

clone size: .
J gene: TRBJ2-1
V gene: TRBV28
D gene: .
CDR3 DNA: TGTGCCAGCAGTTGGGCCCCTACCTACAATGAGCAGTTCTTC
CDR3 protein: CASSWAPTYNEQFF

clone size: .
J gene: TRBJ2-5
V gene: TRBV14
D gene: .
CDR3 DNA: TGTGCCAGCGCGGCCCAAGAGACCCAGTACTTC
CDR3 protein: CASAAQETQYF

clone size: few
J gene: TRBJ1-1
V gene: TRBV7-9
D gene: TRBD1
CDR3 DNA: TGTGCCAGCAGCTTAGATACTACAGGGGGCACTGAAGCTTTCTTT
CDR3 protein: CASSLDTTGGTEAFF

clone size: .
J gene: TRBJ2-1
V gene: TRBV6-6
D gene: .
CDR3 DNA: TGTGCCAGCAGTTACTCGGTCAGGGGGGGCCATCGGGAGCAGTTCTTC
CDR3 protein: CASSYSVRGGHREQFF

clone size: .
J gene: TRBJ2-5
V gene: TRBV5-1
D gene: TRBD2
CDR3 DNA: TGCGCCAGCTACCGGAGGGGACTACAAGAGACCCAGTACTTC
CDR3 protein: CASYRRGLQETQYF

clone size: few
J gene: TRBJ2-5
V gene: TRBV27
D gene: TRBD2
CDR3 DNA: TGTGCCAGACGGACTAGTTGGGGGACCCAGTACTTC
CDR3 protein: CARRTSWGTQYF

clone size: .
J gene: TRBJ2-3
V gene: TRBV10-3
D gene: .
CDR3 DNA: TGTGCCATCAGTGAAGAAGGGCTTACCACAGATACGCAGTATTTT
CDR3 protein: CAISEEGLTTDTQYF

clone size: few
J gene: TRBJ2-1
V gene: TRBV14
D gene: .
CDR3 DNA: TGTGCCAGCAGTAGTACCTGGGGGAGCTCCTACAATGAGCAGTTCTTC
CDR3 protein: CASSSTWGSSYNEQFF

clone size: .
J gene: TRBJ2-4
V gene: TRBV7-2
D gene: TRBD1
CDR3 DNA: TGTGCCAGCAGCCAGTACAGGGGGTTGGCCAAAAACATTCAGTACTTC
CDR3 protein: CASSQYRGLAKNIQYF

clone size: once
J gene: TRBJ2-7
V gene: TRBV20-1
D gene: TRBD1
CDR3 DNA: TGCAGTGTCAACAGGGGCTACGAGCGGTACTTC
CDR3 protein: CSVNRGYERYF

clone size: few
J gene: TRBJ2-7
V gene: TRBV5-1
D gene: TRBD1
CDR3 DNA: TGCGCCAGCAGCTTACGGGACAGGGTTGGCGAGCAGTACTTC
CDR3 protein: CASSLRDRVGEQYF

clone size: .
J gene: TRBJ2-1
V gene: TRBV10-3
D gene: TRBD2
CDR3 DNA: TGTGCCATCAGTGAGTCTGGACTAGTTGGAGTCAATGAGCAGTTCTTC
CDR3 protein: CAISESGLVGVNEQFF

clone size: once
J gene: TRBJ1-5
V gene: TRBV20-1
D gene: .
CDR3 DNA: TGCAGTACTAGGAACAGGGCGAATCAGCCCCAGCATTTT
CDR3 protein: CSTRNRANQPQHF

clone size: few
J gene: TRBJ2-1
V gene: TRBV12-3/TRBV12-4
D gene: .
CDR3 DNA: TGTGCCAGCACCAGAACCGCGGAATACAATGAGCAGTTCTTC
CDR3 protein: CASTRTAEYNEQFF

clone size: .
J gene: TRBJ2-3
V gene: TRBV7-9
D gene: TRBD2
CDR3 DNA: TGTGCCAGCAGCTCGACGACCATAGCGGGAGATACGCAGTATTTT
CDR3 protein: CASSSTTIAGDTQYF